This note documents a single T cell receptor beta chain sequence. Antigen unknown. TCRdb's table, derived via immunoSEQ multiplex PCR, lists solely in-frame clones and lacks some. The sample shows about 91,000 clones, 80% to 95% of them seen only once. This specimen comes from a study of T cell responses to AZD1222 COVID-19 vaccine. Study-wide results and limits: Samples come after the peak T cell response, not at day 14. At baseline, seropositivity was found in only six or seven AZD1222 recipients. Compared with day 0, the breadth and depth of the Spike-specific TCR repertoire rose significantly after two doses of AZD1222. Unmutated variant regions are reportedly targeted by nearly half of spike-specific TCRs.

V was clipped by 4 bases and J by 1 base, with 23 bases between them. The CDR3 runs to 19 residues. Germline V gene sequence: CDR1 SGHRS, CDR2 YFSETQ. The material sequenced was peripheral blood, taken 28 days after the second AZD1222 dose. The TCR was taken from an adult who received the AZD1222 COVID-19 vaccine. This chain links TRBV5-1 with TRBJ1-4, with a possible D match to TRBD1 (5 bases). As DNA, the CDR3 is TGCGCCAGCAGCGACTCAACGGGACTCTGGGGAGGAACTAATGAAAAACTGTTTTTT. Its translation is CASSDSTGLWGGTNEKLFF.